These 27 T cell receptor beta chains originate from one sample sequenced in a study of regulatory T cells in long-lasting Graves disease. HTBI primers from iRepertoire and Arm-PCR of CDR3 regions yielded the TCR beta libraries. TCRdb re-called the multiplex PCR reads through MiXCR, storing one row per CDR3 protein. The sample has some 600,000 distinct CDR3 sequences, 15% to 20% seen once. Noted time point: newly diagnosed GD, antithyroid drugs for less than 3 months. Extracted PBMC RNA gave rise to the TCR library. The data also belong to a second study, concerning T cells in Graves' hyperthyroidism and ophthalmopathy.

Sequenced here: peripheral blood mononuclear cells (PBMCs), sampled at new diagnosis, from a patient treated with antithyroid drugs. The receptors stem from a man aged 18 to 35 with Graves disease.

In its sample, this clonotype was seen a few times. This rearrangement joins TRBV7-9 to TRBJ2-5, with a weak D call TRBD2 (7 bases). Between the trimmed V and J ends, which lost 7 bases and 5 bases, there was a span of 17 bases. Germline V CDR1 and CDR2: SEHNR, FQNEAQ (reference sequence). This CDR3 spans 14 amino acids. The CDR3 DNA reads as TGTGCCAGCACCGCGGGGGCAAAAATTGAGACCCAGTACTTC. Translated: CASTAGAKIETQYF.

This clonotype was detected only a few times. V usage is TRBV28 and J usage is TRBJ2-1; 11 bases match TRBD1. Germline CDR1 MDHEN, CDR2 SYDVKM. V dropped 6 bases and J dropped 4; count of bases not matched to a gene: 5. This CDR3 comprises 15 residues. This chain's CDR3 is CASRPGTGGYNEQFF. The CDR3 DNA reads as TGTGCCAGCAGACCAGGGACAGGGGGTTACAATGAGCAGTTCTTC.

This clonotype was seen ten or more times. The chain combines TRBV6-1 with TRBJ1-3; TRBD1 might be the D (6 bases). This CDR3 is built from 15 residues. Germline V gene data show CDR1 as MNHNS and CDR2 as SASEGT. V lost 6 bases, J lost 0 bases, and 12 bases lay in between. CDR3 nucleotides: TGTGCCAGCAGCGGGGGACAAAGCTCTGGAAACACCATATATTTT. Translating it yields CASSGGQSSGNTIYF.

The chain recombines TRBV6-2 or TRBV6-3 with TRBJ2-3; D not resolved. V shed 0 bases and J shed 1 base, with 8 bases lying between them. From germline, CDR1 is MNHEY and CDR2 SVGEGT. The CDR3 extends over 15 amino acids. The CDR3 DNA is TGTGCCAGCAGTTACTCTCCAATGGGCACAGATACGCAGTATTTT. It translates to CASSYSPMGTDTQYF.

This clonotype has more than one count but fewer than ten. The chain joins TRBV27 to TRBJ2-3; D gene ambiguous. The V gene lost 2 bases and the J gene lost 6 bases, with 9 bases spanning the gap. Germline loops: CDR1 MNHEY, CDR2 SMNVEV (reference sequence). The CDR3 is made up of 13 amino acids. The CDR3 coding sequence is TGTGCCAGCAGTTTAGAGGTTTTTGATACGCAGTATTTT. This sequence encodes CASSLEVFDTQYF.

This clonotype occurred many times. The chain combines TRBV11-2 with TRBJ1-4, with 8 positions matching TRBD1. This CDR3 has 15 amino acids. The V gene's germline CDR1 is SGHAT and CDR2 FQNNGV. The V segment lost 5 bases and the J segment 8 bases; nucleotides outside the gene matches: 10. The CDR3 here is CASSPGQGRGEKLFF. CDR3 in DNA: TGTGCCAGCAGCCCTGGACAGGGCAGGGGCGAAAAACTGTTTTTT.

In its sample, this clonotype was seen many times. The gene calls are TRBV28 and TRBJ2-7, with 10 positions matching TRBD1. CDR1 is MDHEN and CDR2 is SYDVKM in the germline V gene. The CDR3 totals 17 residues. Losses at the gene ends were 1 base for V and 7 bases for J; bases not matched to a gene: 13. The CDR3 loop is CASSLLGTGVFLREQYF. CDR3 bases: TGTGCCAGCAGTTTATTGGGGACAGGGGTTTTCCTACGGGAGCAGTACTTC.

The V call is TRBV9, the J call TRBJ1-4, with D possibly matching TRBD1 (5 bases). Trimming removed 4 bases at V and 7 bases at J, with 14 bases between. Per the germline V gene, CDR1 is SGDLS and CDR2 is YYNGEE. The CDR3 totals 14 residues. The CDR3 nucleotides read TGTGCCAGCAGCCCCCGGGACGGAACTGAAAAACTGTTTTTT. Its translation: CASSPRDGTEKLFF. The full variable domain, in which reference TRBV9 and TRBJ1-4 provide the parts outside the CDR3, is DSGVTQTPKHLITATGQRVTLRCSPRSGDLSVYWYQQSLDQGLQFLIQYYNGEERAKGNILERFSAQQFPDLHSELNLSSLELGDSALYFCASSPRDGTEKLFFGSGTQLSVL.

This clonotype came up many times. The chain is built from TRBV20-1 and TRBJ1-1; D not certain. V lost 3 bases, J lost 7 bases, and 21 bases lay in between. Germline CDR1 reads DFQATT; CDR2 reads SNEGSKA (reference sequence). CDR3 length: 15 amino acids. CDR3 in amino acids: CSASPEVGNPGEAFF. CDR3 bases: TGCAGTGCTAGCCCTGAAGTTGGTAATCCAGGTGAAGCTTTCTTT.

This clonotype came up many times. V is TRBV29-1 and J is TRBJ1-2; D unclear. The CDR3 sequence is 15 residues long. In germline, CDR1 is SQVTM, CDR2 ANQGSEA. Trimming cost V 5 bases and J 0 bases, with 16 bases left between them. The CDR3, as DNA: TGCAGCGTTTATGGGCGCCAGATCCCTAACTATGGCTACACCTTC. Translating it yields CSVYGRQIPNYGYTF.

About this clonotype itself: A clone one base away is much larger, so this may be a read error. In DNA form, the CDR3 reads TGTGCCAGCAGGGAGGCTGGGGCCAACGTCCTGACTTTC. Protein: CASREAGANVLTF. V and J are TRBV12-3 or TRBV12-4 and TRBJ2-6; D is possibly TRBD2 (5 bases). This CDR3 is 13 amino acids long. The germline V and J ends were trimmed by 6 bases and 2 bases, with 5 bases remaining between them.

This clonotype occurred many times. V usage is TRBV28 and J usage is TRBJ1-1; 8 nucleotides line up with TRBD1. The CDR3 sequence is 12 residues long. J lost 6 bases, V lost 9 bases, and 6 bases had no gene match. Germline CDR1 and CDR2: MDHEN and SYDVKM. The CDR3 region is CASDRGISEAFF. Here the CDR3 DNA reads TGTGCCAGTGACAGGGGAATCTCTGAAGCTTTCTTT.

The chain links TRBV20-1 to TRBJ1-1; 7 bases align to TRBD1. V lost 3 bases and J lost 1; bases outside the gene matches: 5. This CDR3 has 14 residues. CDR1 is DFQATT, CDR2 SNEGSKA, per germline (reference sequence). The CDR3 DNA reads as TGCAGTGCTAGGACAGGGACTCAGAACACTGAAGCTTTCTTT. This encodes CSARTGTQNTEAFF.

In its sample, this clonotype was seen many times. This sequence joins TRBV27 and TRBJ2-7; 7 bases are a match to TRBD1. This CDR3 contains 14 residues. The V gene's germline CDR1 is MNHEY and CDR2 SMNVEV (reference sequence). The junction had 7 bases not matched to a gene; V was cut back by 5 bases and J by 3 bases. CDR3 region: CASSPGQVNYEQYF. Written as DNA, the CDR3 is TGTGCCAGCAGTCCCGGACAGGTCAACTACGAGCAGTACTTC.

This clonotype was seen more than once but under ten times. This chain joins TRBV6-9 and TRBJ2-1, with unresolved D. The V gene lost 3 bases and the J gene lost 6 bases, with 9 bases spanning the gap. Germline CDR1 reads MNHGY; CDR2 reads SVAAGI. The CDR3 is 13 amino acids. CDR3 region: CASSYSNVNEQFF. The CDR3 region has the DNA TGTGCCAGCAGTTACTCGAATGTCAATGAGCAGTTCTTC.

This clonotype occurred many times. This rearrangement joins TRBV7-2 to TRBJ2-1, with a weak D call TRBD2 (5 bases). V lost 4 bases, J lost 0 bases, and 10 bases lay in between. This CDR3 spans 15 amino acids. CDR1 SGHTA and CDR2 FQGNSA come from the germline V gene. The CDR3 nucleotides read TGTGCCAGCAGCTCGTGGGAGTACTCCTACAATGAGCAGTTCTTC. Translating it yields CASSSWEYSYNEQFF.

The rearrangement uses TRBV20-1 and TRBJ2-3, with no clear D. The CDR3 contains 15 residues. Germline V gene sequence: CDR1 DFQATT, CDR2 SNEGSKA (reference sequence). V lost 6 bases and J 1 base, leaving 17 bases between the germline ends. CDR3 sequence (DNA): TGCAGTGCCGCTGAATGGGTGGTGGGCACAGATACGCAGTATTTT. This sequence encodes CSAAEWVVGTDTQYF.

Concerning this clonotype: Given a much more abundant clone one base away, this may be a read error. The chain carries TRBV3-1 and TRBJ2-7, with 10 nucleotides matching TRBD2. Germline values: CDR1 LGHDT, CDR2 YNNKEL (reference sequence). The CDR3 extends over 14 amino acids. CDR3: CASSTSGRAYEQCF. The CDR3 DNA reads TGTGCCAGCAGCACGAGCGGGAGGGCCTACGAGCAGTGCTTC.

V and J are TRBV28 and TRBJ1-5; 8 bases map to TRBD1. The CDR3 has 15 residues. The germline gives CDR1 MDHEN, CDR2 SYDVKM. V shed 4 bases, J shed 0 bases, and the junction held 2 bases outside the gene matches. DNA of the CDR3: TGTGCCAGCAGTTCCAGGGGGCGTAGCAATCAGCCCCAGCATTTT. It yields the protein CASSSRGRSNQPQHF.

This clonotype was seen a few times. CDR3 coding DNA: TGCGCCAGCAGCTTGTCCCTTGGCAGCCCCCCATATAACGAGCAGTTCTTC. The encoded protein is CASSLSLGSPPYNEQFF. The chain carries TRBV5-1 and TRBJ2-1; D ambiguous. CDR3 length equals 17 residues. Trimming left V 1 base short and J 10 bases short, with 24 bases between. CDR1 and CDR2 (germline): SGHRS, YFSETQ.

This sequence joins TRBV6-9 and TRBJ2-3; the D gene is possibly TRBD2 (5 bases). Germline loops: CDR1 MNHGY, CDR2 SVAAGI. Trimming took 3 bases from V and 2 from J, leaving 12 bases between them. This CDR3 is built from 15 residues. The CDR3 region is CASSYTGRDTDTQYF. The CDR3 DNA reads TGTGCCAGCAGTTACACCGGACGGGACACAGATACGCAGTATTTT.

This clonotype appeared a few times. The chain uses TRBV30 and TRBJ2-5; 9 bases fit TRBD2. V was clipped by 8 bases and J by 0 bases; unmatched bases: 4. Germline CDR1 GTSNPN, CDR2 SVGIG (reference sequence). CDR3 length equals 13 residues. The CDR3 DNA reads TGTGCCGGAGCGGGAGGCCACCAAGAGACCCAGTACTTC. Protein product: CAGAGGHQETQYF.

The CDR3 DNA reads as TGTGCCAGCAGCCAAGTAGCAGGGTATACCTATGGCTACACCTTC. This encodes CASSQVAGYTYGYTF. This rearrangement joins TRBV14 to TRBJ1-2; a weak D match, TRBD1 (5 bases). Looked up from germline, CDR1 is SGHDN and CDR2 is FVKESK. CDR3 length: 15 amino acids. Trimming pared 1 base from V and 4 bases from J, leaving 13 bases between.

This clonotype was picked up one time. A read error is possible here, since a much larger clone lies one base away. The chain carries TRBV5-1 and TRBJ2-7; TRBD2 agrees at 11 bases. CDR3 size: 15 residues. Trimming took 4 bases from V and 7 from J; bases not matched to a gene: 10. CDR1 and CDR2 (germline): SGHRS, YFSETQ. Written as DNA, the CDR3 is TGCGCCAGCAGCCTGACTAGCGGGACAGCGAGTGAGCAGTACTTC. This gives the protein CASSLTSGTASEQYF.

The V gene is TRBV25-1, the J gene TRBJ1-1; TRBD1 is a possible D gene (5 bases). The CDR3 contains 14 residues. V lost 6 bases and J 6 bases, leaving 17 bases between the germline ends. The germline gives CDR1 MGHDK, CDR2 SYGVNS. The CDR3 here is CASRVTGVRSEAFF. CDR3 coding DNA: TGTGCCAGCAGGGTCACAGGAGTCCGCTCTGAAGCTTTCTTT. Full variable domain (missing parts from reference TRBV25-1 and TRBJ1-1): EADIYQTPRYLVIGTGKKITLECSQTMGHDKMYWYQQDPGMELHLIHYSYGVNSTEKGDLSSESTVSRIRTEHFPLTLESARPSHTSQYLCASRVTGVRSEAFFGQGTRLTVV.

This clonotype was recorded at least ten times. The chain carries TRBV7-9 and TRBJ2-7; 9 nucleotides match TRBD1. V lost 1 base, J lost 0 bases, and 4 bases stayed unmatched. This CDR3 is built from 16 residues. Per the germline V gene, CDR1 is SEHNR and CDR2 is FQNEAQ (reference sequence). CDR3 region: CASSLVGQGYSYEQYF. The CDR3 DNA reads TGTGCCAGCAGCTTAGTGGGACAGGGCTACTCCTACGAGCAGTACTTC.

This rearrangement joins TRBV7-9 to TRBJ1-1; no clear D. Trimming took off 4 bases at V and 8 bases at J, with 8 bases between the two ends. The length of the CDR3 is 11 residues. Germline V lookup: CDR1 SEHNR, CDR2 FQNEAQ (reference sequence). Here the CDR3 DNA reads TGTGCCAGCAGCTCACAACAGGAAGCTTTCTTT. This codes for CASSSQQEAFF.